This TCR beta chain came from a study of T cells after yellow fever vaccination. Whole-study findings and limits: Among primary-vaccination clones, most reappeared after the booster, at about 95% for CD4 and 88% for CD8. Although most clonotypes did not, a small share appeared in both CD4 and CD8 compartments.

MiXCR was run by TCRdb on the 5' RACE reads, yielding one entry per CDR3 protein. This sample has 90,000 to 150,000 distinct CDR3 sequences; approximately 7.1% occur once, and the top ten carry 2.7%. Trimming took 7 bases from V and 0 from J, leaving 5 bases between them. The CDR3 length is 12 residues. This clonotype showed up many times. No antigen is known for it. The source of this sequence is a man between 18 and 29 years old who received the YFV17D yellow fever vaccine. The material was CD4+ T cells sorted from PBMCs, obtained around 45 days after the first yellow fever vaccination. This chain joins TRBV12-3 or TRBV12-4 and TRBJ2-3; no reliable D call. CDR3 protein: CASIPSTDTQYF. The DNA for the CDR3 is TGTGCCAGCATTCCTAGCACAGATACGCAGTATTTT.